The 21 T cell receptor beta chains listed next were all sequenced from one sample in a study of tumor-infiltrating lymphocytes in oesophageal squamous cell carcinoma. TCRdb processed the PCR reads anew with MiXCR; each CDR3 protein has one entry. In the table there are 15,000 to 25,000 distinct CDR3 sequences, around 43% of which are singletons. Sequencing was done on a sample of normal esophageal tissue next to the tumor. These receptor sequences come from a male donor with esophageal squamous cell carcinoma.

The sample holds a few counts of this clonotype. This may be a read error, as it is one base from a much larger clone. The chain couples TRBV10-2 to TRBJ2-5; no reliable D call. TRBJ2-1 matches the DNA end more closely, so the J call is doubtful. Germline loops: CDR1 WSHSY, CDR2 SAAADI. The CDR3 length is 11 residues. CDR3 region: CASSESYEQFF. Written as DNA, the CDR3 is TGCGCCAGCAGTGAGTCCTACGAGCAGTTCTTC.

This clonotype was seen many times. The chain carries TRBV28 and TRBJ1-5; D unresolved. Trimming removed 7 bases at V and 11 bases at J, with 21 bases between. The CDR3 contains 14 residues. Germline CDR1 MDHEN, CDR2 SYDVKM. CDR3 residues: CASTLGSGGLAQHF. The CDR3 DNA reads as TGTGCCAGCACCCTAGGATCGGGAGGCTTGGCCCAGCATTTT.

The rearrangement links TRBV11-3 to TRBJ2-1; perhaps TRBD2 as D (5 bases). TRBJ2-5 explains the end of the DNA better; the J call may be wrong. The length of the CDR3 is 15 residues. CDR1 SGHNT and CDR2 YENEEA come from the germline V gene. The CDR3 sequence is CASSLGNELAETQYF. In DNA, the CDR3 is TGTGCCAGCAGCTTGGGCAACGAGTTAGCGGAGACCCAGTACTTC.

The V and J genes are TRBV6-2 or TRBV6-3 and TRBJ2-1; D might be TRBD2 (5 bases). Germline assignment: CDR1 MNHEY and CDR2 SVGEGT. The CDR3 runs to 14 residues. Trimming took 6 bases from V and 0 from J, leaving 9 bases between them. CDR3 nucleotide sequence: TGTGCCAGCAGGGTAGAGGGCTCCTACAATGAGCAGTTCTTC. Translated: CASRVEGSYNEQFF.

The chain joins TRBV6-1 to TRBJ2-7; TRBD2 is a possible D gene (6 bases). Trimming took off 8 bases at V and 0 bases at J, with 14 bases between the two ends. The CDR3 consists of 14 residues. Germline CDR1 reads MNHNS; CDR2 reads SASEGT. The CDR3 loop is CASSRDFSSYEQYF. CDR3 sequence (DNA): TGTGCCAGCTCAAGGGACTTCAGCTCCTACGAGCAGTACTTC.

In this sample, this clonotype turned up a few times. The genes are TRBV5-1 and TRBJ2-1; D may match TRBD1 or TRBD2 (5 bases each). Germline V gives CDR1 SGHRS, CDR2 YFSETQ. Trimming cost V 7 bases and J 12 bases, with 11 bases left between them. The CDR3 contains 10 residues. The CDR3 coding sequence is TGCGCCAGCGGGGGTACTGGGCAGTTCTTC. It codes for CASGGTGQFF.

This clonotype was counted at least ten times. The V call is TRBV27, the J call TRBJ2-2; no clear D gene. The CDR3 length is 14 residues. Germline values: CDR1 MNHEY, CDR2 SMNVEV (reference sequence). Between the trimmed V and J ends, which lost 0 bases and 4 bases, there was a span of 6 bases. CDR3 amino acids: CASSLSGFTGELFF. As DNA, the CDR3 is TGTGCCAGCAGTTTATCAGGCTTCACCGGGGAGCTGTTTTTT.

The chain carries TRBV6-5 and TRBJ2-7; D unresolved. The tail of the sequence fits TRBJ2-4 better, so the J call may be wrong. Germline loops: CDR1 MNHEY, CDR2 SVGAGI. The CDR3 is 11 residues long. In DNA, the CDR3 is TGTGCCAGCACGGCCCTCGACATTCAGTACTTC. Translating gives CASTALDIQYF.

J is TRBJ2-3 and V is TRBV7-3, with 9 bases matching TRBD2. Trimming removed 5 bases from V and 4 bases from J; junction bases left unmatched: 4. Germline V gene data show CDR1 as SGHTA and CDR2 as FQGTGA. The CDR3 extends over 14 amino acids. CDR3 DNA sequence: TGTGCCAGCAGCGGTAGCGGGAGTGCAGATACGCAGTATTTT. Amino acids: CASSGSGSADTQYF.

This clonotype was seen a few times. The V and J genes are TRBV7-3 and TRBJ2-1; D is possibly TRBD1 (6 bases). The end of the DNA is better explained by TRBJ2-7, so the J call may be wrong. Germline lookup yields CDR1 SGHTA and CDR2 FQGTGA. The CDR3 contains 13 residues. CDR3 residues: CASSSRGGYEQYF. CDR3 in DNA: TGTGCCAGCAGCAGCAGGGGCGGCTACGAGCAGTACTTC.

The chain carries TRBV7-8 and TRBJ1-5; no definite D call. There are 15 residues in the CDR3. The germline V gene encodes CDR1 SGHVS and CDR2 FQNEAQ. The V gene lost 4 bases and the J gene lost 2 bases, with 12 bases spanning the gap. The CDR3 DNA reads TGTGCCAGCAGCTCCGAATCGAGGGGCAATCAGCCCCAGCATTTT. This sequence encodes CASSSESRGNQPQHF. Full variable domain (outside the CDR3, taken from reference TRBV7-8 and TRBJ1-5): GAGVSQSPRYKVAKRGQDVALRCDPISGHVSLFWYQQALGQGPEFLTYFQNEAQLDKSGLPSDRFFAERPEGSVSTLKIQRTQQEDSAVYLCASSSESRGNQPQHFGDGTRLSIL.

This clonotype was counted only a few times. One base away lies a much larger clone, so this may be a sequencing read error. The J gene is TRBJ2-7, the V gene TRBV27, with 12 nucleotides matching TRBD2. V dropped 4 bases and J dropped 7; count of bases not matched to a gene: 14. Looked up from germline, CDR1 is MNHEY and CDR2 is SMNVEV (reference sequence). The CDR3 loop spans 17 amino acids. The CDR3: CASSSRSPSGRGNEQYF. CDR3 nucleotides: TGTGCCAGCAGTTCCCGAAGCCCTAGCGGGAGGGGAAATGAGCAGTACTTC.

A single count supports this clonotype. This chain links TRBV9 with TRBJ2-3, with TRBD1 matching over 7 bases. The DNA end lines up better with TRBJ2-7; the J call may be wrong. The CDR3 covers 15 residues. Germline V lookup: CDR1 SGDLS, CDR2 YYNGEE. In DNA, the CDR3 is TGTGCCAGCAGCCCCCGGGACAGTAACTCCTACGAGCAGTACTTC. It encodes CASSPRDSNSYEQYF.

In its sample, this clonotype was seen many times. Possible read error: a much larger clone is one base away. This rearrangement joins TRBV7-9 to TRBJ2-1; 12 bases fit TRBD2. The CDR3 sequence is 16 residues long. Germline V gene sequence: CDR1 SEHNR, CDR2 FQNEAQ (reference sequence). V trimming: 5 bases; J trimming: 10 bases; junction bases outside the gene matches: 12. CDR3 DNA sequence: TGTGCCAGCAGCCCTTATGGGACTAGCGGGCCCTACGAGCAGTTCTTC. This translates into CASSPYGTSGPYEQFF.

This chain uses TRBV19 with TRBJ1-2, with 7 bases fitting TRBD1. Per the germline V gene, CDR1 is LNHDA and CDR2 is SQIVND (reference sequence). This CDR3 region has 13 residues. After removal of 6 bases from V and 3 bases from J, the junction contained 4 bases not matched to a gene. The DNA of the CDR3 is TGTGCCAGTAGAACAGGGGCTGACTATGGCTACACCTTC. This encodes CASRTGADYGYTF.

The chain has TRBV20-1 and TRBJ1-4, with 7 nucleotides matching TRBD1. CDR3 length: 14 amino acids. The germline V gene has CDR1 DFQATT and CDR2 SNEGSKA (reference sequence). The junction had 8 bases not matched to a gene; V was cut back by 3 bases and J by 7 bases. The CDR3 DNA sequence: TGCAGTGCTAGGACAGGTTCAGGGGGTGAAAAACTGTTTTTT. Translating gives CSARTGSGGEKLFF.

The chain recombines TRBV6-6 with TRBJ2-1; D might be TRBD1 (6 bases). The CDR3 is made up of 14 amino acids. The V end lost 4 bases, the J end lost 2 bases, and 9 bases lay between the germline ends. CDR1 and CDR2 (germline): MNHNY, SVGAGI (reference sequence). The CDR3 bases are TGTGCCAGCAGTTCAGGGGACGCCTACAATGAGCAGTTCTTC. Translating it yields CASSSGDAYNEQFF.

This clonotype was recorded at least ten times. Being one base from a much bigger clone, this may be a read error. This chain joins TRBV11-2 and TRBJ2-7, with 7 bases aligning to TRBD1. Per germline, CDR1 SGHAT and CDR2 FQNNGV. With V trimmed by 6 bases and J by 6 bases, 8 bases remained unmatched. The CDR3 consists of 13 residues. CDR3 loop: CASSRDRVGEQYF. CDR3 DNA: TGTGCCAGCAGTCGCGACAGGGTAGGCGAGCAGTACTTC.

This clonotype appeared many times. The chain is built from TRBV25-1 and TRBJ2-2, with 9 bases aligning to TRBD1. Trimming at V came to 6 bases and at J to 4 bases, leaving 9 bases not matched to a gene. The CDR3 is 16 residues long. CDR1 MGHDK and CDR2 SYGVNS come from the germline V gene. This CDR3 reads CASSALDRGSTGELFF. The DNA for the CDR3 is TGTGCCAGCAGCGCATTAGACAGGGGGTCCACCGGGGAGCTGTTTTTT.

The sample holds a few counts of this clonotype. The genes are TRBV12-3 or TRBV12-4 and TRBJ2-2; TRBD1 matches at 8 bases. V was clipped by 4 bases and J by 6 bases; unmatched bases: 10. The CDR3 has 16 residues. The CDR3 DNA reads TGTGCCAGCAGTTGGACTCCAGGGGGCCTGGCCGGGGAGCTGTTTTTT. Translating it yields CASSWTPGGLAGELFF.

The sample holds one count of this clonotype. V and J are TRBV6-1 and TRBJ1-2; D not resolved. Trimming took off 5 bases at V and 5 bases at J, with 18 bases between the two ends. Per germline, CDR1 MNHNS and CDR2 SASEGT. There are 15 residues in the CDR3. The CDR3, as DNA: TGTGCCAGCAGTCAATTGGCGGGCTCTCCTTATGGCTACACCTTC. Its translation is CASSQLAGSPYGYTF.